This T cell receptor beta chain is from a study of blood T cell repertoires in COVID-19. Source study methods: Reference gene primer amplification gave estimated nucleated cell counts. Profiling relied on immunoSEQ multiplex PCR, and the TCRdb table lists in-frame clones only, not all of them. V and J calls plus clone size are reproduced from that table; the DNA served to infer D and trimming. The sample includes about 130,000 clones, over 75% seen only once; the top ten take 25% to 30%. This CDR3 has 16 residues. The germline V gene encodes CDR1 LNHDA and CDR2 SQIVND (reference sequence). The V gene end was trimmed by 3 bases and the J gene end by 6 bases; junction bases not matched to a gene: 10.

This clonotype originated in a woman of 80 years or more with acute or convalescent COVID-19. Material: peripheral blood. The rearrangement joins TRBV19 to TRBJ1-1; 10 nucleotides match TRBD1. The CDR3 DNA is TGTGCCAGTAGTATTCCGGGACAGGGGAGAATCGCTGAAGCTTTCTTT. Encoded protein: CASSIPGQGRIAEAFF.